A selection of T cell receptor beta chains follows, all from one sample in a study of blood T cell repertoires in COVID-19. Sequencing was performed with immunoSEQ multiplex PCR; in TCRdb, only in-frame clones are kept and a portion is missing. The top ten clones hold 8.9% of a sample with 210,000 or so clones, around 86% of them seen once. The sample consisted of PBMCs or T cells enriched from blood (not recorded which). The receptors shown here come from a woman aged 50 to 60 with acute COVID-19. Both conserved end residues are part of each CDR3. Fields, in order: clone size, V gene, J gene, D gene, CDR3 protein, CDR3 DNA. A D gene is named only where the DNA matches it firmly. Where a row states a size, it is once, few, many or the class of an expanded clone; other rows omit it.

.	TRBV4-3	TRBJ2-1	TRBD2	CASSQLSGGAWKEQFF	TGCGCCAGCAGCCAGCTTAGCGGGGGGGCCTGGAAAGAGCAGTTCTTC
once	TRBV12-3/TRBV12-4	TRBJ1-2	TRBD1	CASSPQITGVYTF	TGTGCCAGCAGTCCCCAAATTACAGGGGTCTACACCTTC
.	TRBV18	TRBJ1-3	TRBD1	CASSTGTGTGNTIYF	TGTGCCAGCTCGACCGGGACAGGGACTGGAAACACCATATATTTT
.	TRBV5-1	TRBJ2-3	.	CASSLSSTKTDTQYF	TGCGCCAGCAGCTTATCTAGCACCAAGACAGATACGCAGTATTTT
once	TRBV18	TRBJ2-5	.	CASSAGHETQYF	TGTGCCAGCTCTGCTGGGCACGAGACCCAGTACTTC
.	TRBV10-3	TRBJ2-2	.	CAISESSTGELFF	TGTGCCATCAGTGAGAGCTCCACCGGGGAGCTGTTTTTT
.	TRBV19	TRBJ2-3	TRBD2	CASSSGGAPADTQYF	TGTGCCAGTAGTAGCGGGGGGGCCCCGGCAGATACGCAGTATTTT
.	TRBV29-1	TRBJ2-3	TRBD1	CSVGRGGAVKDTQYF	TGCAGCGTTGGGAGAGGGGGCGCGGTCAAGGATACGCAGTATTTT
.	TRBV18	TRBJ1-1	.	CASSYLDGRNTEAFF	TGTGCCAGCTCATACTTAGACGGGAGGAACACTGAAGCTTTCTTT
once	TRBV7-6	TRBJ1-1	.	CASSPVGRDTEAFF	TGTGCCAGCAGCCCGGTAGGGAGGGACACTGAAGCTTTCTTT
once	TRBV28	TRBJ1-6	TRBD1	CASRPTGGLTYNSPLHF	TGTGCCAGCAGGCCAACAGGGGGCCTCACCTATAATTCACCCCTCCACTTT
.	TRBV5-1	TRBJ1-4	.	CASSLQGATNEKLFF	TGCGCCAGCAGCTTACAGGGAGCAACTAATGAAAAACTGTTTTTT
.	TRBV11-3	TRBJ2-2	TRBD2	CASSTGLAGVTGELFF	TGTGCCAGCAGCACCGGACTAGCGGGAGTCACCGGGGAGCTGTTTTTT
few	TRBV5-1	TRBJ2-3	TRBD2	CASSLATSGGSTQYF	TGCGCCAGCAGCTTGGCAACTAGCGGGGGGAGTACGCAGTATTTT
.	TRBV4-1	TRBJ2-5	.	CASSSQTRTAETQYF	TGCGCCAGCAGCTCCCAGACTCGAACGGCGGAGACCCAGTACTTC
.	TRBV21-1	TRBJ2-7	.	CASSKTGGLRGEQYF	TGTGCCAGCAGCAAAACAGGGGGCCTACGAGGTGAGCAGTACTTC